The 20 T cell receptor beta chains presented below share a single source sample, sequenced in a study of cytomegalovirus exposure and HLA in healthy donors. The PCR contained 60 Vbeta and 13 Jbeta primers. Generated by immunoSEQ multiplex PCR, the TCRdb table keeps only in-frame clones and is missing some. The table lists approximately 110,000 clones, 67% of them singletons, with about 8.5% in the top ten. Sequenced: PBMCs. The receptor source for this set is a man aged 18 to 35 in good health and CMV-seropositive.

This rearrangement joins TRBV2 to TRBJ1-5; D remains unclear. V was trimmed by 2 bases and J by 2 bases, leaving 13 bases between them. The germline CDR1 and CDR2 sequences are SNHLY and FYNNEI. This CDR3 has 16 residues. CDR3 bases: TGTGCCAGCAGTGAATTGGAGGTTGGGGGCAATCAGCCCCAGCATTTT. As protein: CASSELEVGGNQPQHF.

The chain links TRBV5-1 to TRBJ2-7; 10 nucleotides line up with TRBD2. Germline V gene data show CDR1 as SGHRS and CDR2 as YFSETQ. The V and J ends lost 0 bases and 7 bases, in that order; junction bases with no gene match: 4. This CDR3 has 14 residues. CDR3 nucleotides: TGCGCCAGCAGCTTGGAAGCGGGGGGGCGGGAGCAGTACGTC. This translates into CASSLEAGGREQYV.

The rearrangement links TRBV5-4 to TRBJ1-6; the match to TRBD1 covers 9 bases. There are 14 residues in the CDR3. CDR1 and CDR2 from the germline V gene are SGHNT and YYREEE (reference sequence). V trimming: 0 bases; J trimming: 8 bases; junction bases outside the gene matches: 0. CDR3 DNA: TGTGCCAGCAGCTTGGGACAGGGGGATTCACCCCTCCACTTT. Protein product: CASSLGQGDSPLHF.

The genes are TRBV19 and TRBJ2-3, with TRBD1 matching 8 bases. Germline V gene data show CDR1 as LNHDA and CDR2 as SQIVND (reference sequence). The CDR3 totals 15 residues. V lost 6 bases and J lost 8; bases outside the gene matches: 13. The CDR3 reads CASSLTGESFGTQYF. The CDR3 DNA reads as TGTGCCAGTAGCCTGACAGGGGAAAGTTTCGGTACGCAGTATTTT.

The chain's CDR3 is CASSRDYYGYTF. The CDR3 DNA follows: TGTGCCAGCAGCAGGGACTACTATGGCTACACCTTC. The chain links TRBV5-4 to TRBJ1-2; maybe TRBD1 (5 bases). The CDR3 extends over 12 amino acids. Per germline, CDR1 SGHNT and CDR2 YYREEE (reference sequence). Between the trimmed V and J ends, which lost 4 bases and 3 bases, there was a span of 7 bases. Drawing the rest from reference TRBV5-4 and TRBJ1-2, the complete variable domain is ETGVTQSPTHLIKTRGQQVTLRCSSQSGHNTVSWYQQALGQGPQFIFQYYREEENGRGNFPPRFSGLQFPNYSSELNVNALELDDSALYLCASSRDYYGYTFGSGTRLTVV.

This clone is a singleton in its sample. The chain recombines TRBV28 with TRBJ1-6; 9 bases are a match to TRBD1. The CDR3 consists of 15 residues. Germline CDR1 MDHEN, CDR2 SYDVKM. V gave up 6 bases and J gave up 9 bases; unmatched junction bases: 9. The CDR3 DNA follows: TGTGCCAGCAGCCCGAGGGACAGGGATAGTTCACCCCTCCACTTT. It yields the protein CASSPRDRDSSPLHF.

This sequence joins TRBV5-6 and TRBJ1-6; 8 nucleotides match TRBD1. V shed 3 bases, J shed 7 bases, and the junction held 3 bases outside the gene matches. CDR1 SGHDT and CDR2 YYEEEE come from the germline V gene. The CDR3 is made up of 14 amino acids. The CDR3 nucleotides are TGTGCCAGCAGCTACAGGACAGGGAATTCACCCCTCCACTTT. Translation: CASSYRTGNSPLHF.

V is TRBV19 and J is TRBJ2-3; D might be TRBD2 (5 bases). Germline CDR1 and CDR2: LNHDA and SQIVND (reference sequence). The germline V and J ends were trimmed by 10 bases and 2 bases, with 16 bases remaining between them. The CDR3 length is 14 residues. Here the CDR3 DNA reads TGTGCCACCCACAGCGGTGAGCACACAGATACGCAGTATTTT. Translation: CATHSGEHTDTQYF.

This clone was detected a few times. For the CDR3, the DNA is TGTGCCAGCAGCTCCATTCTAGCGGGGTCCCTCTACAATGAGCAGTTCTTC. Protein product: CASSSILAGSLYNEQFF. The V call is TRBV7-8, the J call TRBJ2-1; TRBD2 aligns across 9 bases. Germline V gene sequence: CDR1 SGHVS, CDR2 FQNEAQ. V lost 4 bases, J lost 3 bases, and 10 bases stayed unmatched. The CDR3 has 17 residues.

Here the CDR3 reads CASRGGRSGYEQYF. CDR3 nucleotides: TGTGCCAGCAGGGGGGGGAGGTCCGGGTACGAGCAGTACTTC. V usage is TRBV6-1 and J usage is TRBJ2-7; TRBD2 matches at 7 bases. Trimming cost V 6 bases and J 4 bases; bases outside gene matches: 9. The germline V gene has CDR1 MNHNS and CDR2 SASEGT. The CDR3 runs 14 residues.

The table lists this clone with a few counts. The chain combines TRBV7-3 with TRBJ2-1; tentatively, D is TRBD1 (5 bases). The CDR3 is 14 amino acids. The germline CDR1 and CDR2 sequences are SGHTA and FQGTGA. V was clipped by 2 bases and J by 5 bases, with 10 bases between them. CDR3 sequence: CASSLAGSDNEQFF. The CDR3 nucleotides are TGTGCCAGCAGCTTAGCAGGGTCGGACAATGAGCAGTTCTTC.

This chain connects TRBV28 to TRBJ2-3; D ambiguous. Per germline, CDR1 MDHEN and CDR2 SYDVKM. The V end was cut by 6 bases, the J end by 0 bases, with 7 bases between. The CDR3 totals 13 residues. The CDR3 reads CASRALSTDTQYF. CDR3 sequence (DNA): TGTGCCAGCAGGGCTCTTAGCACAGATACGCAGTATTTT. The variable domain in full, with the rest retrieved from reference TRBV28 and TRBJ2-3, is DVKVTQSSRYLVKRTGEKVFLECVQDMDHENMFWYRQDPGLGLRLIYFSYDVKMKEKGDIPEGYSVSREKKERFSLILESASTNQTSMYLCASRALSTDTQYFGPGTRLTVL.

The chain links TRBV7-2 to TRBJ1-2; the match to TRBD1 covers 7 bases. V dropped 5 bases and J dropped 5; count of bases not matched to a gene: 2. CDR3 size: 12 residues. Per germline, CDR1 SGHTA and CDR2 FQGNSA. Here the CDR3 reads CASSLTGYGYTF. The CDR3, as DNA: TGTGCCAGCAGCCTGACAGGGTATGGCTACACCTTC.

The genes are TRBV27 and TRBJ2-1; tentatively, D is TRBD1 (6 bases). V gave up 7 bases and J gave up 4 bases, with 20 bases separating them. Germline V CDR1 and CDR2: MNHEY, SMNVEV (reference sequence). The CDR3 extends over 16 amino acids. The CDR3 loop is CASIYSPGAPYNEQFF. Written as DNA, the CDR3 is TGTGCCAGCATTTATTCCCCAGGGGCCCCTTACAATGAGCAGTTCTTC.

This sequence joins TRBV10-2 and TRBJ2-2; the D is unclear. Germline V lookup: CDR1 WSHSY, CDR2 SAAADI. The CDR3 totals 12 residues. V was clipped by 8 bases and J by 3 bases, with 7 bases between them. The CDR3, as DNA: TGCGCCAGCGAACTTGACACCGGGGAGCTGTTTTTT. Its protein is CASELDTGELFF.

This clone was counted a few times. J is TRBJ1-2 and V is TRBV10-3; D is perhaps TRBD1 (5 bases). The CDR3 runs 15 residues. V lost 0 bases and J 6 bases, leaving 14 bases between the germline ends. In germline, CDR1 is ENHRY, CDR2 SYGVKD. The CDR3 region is CAISESGGVTDGYTF. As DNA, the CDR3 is TGTGCCATCAGTGAGTCGGGAGGGGTAACGGATGGCTACACCTTC.

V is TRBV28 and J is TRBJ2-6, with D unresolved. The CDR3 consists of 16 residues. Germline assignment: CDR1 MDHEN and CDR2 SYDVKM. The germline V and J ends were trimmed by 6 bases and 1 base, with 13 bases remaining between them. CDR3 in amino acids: CASSPNIPSGANVLTF. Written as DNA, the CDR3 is TGTGCCAGCAGCCCAAACATACCTTCTGGGGCCAACGTCCTGACTTTC.

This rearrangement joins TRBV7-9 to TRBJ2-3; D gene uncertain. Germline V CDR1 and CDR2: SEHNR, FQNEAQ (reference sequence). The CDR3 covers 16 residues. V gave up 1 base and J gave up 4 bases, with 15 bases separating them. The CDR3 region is CASSLVKTFGPDTQYF. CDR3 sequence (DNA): TGTGCCAGCAGCTTAGTCAAAACGTTTGGGCCAGATACGCAGTATTTT.

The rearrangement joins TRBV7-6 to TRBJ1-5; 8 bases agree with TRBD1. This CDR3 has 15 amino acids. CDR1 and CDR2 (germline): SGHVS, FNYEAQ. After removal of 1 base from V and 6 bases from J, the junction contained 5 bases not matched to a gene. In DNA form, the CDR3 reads TGTGCCAGCAGCTTAGGACCAGGGGGCGGTCAGCCCCAGCATTTT. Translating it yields CASSLGPGGGQPQHF. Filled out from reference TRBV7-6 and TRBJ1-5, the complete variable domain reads GAGVSQSPRYKVTKRGQDVALRCDPISGHVSLYWYRQALGQGPEFLTYFNYEAQQDKSGLPNDRFSAERPEGSISTLTIQRTEQRDSAMYRCASSLGPGGGQPQHFGDGTRLSIL.

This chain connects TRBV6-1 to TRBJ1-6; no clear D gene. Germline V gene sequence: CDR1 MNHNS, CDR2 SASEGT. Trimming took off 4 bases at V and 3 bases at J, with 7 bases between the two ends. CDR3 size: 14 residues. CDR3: CASSVEGYNSPLHF. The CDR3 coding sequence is TGTGCCAGCAGTGTCGAGGGCTATAATTCACCCCTCCACTTT.